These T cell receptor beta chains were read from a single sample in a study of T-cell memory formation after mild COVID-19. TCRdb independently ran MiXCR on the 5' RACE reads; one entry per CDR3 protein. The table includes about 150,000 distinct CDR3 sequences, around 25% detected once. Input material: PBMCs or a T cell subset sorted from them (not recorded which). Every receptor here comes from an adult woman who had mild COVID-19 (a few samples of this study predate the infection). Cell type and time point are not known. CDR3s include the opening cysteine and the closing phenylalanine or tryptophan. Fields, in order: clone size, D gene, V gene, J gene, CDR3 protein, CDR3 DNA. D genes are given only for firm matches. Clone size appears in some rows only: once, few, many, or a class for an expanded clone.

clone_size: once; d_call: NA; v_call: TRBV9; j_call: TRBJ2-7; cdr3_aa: CASSRDGAHEQYF; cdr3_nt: TGTGCCAGCAGTCGGGACGGCGCTCACGAGCAGTACTTC
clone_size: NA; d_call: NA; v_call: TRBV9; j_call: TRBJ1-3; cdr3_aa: CASSRDTSGNTIYF; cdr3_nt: TGTGCCAGCTCACGGGACACCTCTGGAAACACCATATATTTT
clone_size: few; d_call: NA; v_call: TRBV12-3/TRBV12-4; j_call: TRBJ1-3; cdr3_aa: CASSLGGNTIYF; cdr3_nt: TGTGCCAGCAGTTTAGGTGGAAACACCATATATTTT
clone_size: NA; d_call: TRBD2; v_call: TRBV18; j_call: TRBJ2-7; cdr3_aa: CASSPRDYPYEQYF; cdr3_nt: TGTGCCAGCTCACCTAGGGACTATCCCTACGAGCAGTACTTC
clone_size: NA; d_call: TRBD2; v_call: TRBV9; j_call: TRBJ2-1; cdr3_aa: CASSVQSGGSSYNEQFF; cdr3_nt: TGTGCCAGCAGCGTACAAAGCGGGGGGTCCTCCTACAATGAGCAGTTCTTC
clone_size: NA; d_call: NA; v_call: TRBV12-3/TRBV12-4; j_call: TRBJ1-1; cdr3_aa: CASSSSSVSQGTEAFF; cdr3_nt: TGTGCCAGCAGTTCTTCATCGGTGAGCCAGGGTACCGAAGCTTTCTTT
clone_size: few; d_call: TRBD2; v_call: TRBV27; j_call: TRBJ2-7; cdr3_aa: CASSKGLAGPYEQYF; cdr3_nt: TGTGCCAGCAGTAAGGGACTAGCGGGCCCCTACGAGCAGTACTTC
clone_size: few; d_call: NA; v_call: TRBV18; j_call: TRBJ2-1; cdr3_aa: CASSPPSGFLGNEQFF; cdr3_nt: TGTGCCAGCTCCCCACCGTCAGGGTTTTTGGGGAATGAGCAGTTCTTC
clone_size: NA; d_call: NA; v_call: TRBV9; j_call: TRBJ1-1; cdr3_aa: CASSARSGYTEAFF; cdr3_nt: TGTGCCAGCAGCGCCCGATCAGGGTACACTGAAGCTTTCTTT
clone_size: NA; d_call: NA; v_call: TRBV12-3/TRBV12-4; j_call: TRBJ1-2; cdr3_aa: CASTTLGIGGGYTF; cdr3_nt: TGTGCCAGCACCACCTTGGGTATAGGGGGTGGCTACACCTTC
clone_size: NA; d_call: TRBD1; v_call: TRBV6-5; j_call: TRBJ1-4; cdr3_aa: CASSSGTGWSNEKLYF; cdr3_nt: TGTGCCAGCAGCTCCGGGACAGGGTGGTCTAATGAAAAACTGTATTTT
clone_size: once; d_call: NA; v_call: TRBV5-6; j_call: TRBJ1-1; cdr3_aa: CASSSAEDGNTEAFF; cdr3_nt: TGTGCCAGCAGCTCGGCGGAGGACGGGAACACTGAAGCTTTCTTT
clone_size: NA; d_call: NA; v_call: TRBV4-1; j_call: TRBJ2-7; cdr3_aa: CASSQENRRSYEQYF; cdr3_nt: TGCGCCAGCAGCCAAGAAAACAGGCGCTCCTACGAGCAGTACTTC
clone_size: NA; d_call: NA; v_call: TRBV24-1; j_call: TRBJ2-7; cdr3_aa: CATSDFKMISYEQYF; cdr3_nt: TGTGCCACCAGTGATTTTAAAATGATCTCCTACGAGCAGTACTTC
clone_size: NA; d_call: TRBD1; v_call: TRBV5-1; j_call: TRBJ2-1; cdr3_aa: CASSLGQGEYNEQFF; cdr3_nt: TGCGCCAGCAGCCTAGGACAGGGGGAGTACAATGAGCAGTTCTTC
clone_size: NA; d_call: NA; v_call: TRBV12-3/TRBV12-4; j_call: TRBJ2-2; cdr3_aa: CASSPEGQPNTGELFF; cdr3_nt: TGTGCCAGCAGCCCGGAGGGACAGCCGAACACCGGGGAGCTGTTTTTT
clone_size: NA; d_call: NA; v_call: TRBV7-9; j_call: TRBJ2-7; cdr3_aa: CASSHKSSYEQYF; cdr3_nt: TGTGCCAGCAGCCACAAGAGCTCCTACGAGCAGTACTTC
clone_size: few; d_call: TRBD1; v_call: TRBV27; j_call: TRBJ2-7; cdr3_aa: CASGPGTGIYEQYF; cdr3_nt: TGTGCCAGCGGGCCCGGGACAGGGATTTACGAGCAGTACTTC
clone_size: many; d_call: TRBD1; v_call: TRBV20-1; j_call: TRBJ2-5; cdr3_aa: CSARTGEVRETQYF; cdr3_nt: TGCAGTGCTAGGACAGGGGAGGTGCGAGAGACCCAGTACTTC
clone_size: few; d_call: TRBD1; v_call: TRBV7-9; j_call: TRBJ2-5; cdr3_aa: CASSSMTGIQETQYF; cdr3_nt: TGTGCCAGCAGCTCAATGACAGGGATCCAAGAGACCCAGTACTTC
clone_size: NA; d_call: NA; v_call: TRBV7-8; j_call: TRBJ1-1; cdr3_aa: CASSFGDTEAFF; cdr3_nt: TGTGCCAGCAGCTTTGGGGACACTGAAGCTTTCTTT
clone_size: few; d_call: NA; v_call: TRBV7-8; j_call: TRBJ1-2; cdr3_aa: CASSPLRNYGYTF; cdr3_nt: TGTGCCAGCAGCCCCCTCAGAAACTATGGCTACACCTTC
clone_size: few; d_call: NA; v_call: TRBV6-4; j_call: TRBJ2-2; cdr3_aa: CASSMYGSGELFF; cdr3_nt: TGTGCCAGCAGTATGTATGGATCCGGGGAGCTGTTTTTT
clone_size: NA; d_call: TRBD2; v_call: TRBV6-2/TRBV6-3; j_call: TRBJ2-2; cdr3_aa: CASSSKREPRGAGELFF; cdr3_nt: TGTGCCAGCAGTTCTAAGCGGGAGCCACGGGGTGCCGGGGAGCTGTTTTTT
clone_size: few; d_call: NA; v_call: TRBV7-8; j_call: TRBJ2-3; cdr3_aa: CASSKMPADTQYF; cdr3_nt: TGTGCCAGCAGCAAAATGCCAGCAGATACGCAGTATTTT
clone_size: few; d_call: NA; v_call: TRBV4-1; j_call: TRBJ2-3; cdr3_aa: CASSQDLGSSTDTQYF; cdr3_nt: TGCGCCAGCAGCCAAGATCTTGGAAGTAGCACAGATACGCAGTATTTT
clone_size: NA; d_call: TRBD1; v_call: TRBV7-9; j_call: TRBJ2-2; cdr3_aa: CASSDIRGPSTGELFF; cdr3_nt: TGTGCCAGCAGCGATATCAGGGGGCCGAGCACCGGGGAGCTGTTTTTT
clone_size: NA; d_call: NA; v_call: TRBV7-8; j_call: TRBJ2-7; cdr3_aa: CASSSFGGWDEQYF; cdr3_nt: TGTGCCAGCAGCTCCTTTGGGGGTTGGGACGAGCAGTACTTC
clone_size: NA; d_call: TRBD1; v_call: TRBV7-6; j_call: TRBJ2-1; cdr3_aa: CASSSRTGGDNEQFF; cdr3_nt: TGTGCCAGCAGCTCGCGGACAGGGGGGGACAATGAGCAGTTCTTC
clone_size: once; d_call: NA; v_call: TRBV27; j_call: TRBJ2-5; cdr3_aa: CASSSAGQETQYF; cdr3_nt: TGTGCCAGCAGTTCAGCGGGTCAAGAGACCCAGTACTTC
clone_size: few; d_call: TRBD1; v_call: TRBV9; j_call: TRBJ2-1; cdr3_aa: CASSPRTGQGYNEQFF; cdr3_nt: TGTGCCAGCAGCCCACGGACGGGACAGGGTTACAATGAGCAGTTCTTC
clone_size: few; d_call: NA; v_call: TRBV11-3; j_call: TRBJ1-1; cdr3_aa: CASSPSPNTEAFF; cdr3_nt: TGTGCCAGCAGCCCGAGTCCGAACACTGAAGCTTTCTTT
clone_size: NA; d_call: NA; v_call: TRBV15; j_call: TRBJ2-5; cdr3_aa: CATSRDWGGSQETQYF; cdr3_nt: TGTGCCACCAGCAGAGATTGGGGGGGCTCCCAAGAGACCCAGTACTTC
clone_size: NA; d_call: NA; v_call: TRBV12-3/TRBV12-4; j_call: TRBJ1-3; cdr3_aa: CASSPTGFSGNTIYF; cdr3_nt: TGTGCCAGCAGTCCCACAGGTTTTTCTGGAAACACCATATATTTT
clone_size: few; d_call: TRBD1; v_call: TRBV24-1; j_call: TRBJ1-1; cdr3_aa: CATSEGTAVEAFF; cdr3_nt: TGTGCCACCAGTGAAGGGACAGCCGTTGAAGCTTTCTTT
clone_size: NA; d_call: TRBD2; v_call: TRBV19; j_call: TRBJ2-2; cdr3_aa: CASSSSGRATGELFF; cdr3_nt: TGTGCCAGTAGTTCTAGCGGGAGGGCCACCGGGGAGCTGTTTTTT
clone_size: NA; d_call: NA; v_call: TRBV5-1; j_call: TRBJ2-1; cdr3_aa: CASSLKAAEQFF; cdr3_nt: TGCGCCAGCAGCTTAAAAGCAGCGGAGCAGTTCTTC
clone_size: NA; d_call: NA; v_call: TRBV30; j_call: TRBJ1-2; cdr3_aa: CAWSGTTGYYGYTF; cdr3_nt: TGTGCCTGGAGTGGGACTACGGGGTACTATGGCTACACCTTC
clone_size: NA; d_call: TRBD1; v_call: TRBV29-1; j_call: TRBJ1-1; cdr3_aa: CSARFAAGGYGEAFF; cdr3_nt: TGCAGCGCCCGATTTGCAGCAGGGGGGTACGGTGAAGCTTTCTTT
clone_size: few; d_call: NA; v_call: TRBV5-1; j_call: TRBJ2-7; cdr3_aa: CASSLPGVPSEQYF; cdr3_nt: TGCGCCAGCAGCTTGCCGGGAGTCCCCTCCGAGCAGTACTTC